This TCR beta chain is drawn from a study of CD4 and CD8 cells across lung adenocarcinoma regions. Donors had localized lung adenocarcinoma, a non-small cell lung cancer. TCRdb re-called the PCR reads with MiXCR, one entry per CDR3 protein. The repertoire holds about 7,600 distinct CDR3 sequences, with 45% as singletons. The junction had 7 bases not matched to a gene; V was cut back by 2 bases and J by 5 bases. Germline lookup yields CDR1 WSHSY and CDR2 SAAADI. This CDR3 comprises 16 residues. Sequenced material: CD8+ T cells from the center of a lung tumor. The rearrangement joins TRBV10-2 to TRBJ2-5; 11 bases fit TRBD2. This TCR derives from a male donor with lung adenocarcinoma. The CD4 and CD8 labels of this study may be unreliable. The CDR3 nucleotides read TGCGCCAGCAGTGAGACTGGTAGCGGGGGGGTGGAGACCCAGTACTTC. It yields the protein CASSETGSGGVETQYF.